This T cell receptor (beta chain) was documented in a study of T cell repertoires in cytomegalovirus infection. Study-level points and caveats: Adding up the frequency of public TCR beta families identified people who carried CMV plus the relevant HLA. The response measured ex vivo was dominated by TCR beta clonotypes (HLA-C-restricted and CMV-specific).

From the reads, TCRdb called clonotypes with MiXCR, one entry per CDR3 protein. The sample lists 250,000 to 300,000 distinct CDR3 sequences, roughly an eighth occurring once. This clonotype was seen once. Its antigen is undetermined. Germline V gives CDR1 MNHEY, CDR2 SVGAGI. The CDR3 has 16 amino acids. Trimming took 3 bases from V and 3 from J; bases not matched to a gene: 5. The sequenced material came from PBMCs. This TCR came from a human donor in good health (CMV status not recorded). Some clones in this sample may be carry-over from other donors' samples. This chain links TRBV6-5 with TRBJ2-2, with TRBD1 matching over 9 bases. The CDR3 DNA follows: TGTGCCAGCAGTTATTGGGACAGGGTTGACACCGGGGAGCTGTTTTTT. It specifies CASSYWDRVDTGELFF.